This TCR beta chain stems from a study of siplizumab effects on memory and regulatory T cells. The protocol was immunoSEQ multiplex PCR, while the TCRdb copy is restricted to in-frame clones and leaves out a portion. The sample yields about 87,000 clones, about 93% seen once. On this clone: Its specificity is not known.

Study-wide points: Both greater diversity than memory cells and a major contribution to the alloresponse seemed to characterize naive T cells. An assignable naive or memory phenotype was lacking in roughly 80-97% of proliferating CD4+ or CD8+ clones. Mappable CD4+ clones that were alloreactive averaged approximately 69% Treg-derived with siplizumab versus 26.9% in controls.

Germline assignment: CDR1 SEHNR and CDR2 FQNEAQ (reference sequence). There are 13 residues in the CDR3. The ends were cut back, 4 bases at V and 8 bases at J, with 14 bases in the middle. This rearrangement joins TRBV7-9 to TRBJ1-2; tentatively, D is TRBD1 (5 bases). The source material was non-Treg CD4+ T cells sorted from blood. The TCR comes from a human donor in good health. In DNA form, the CDR3 reads TGTGCCAGCAGCTCTCGGGGGGGAACGGGCTACACCTTC. Translated, it gives CASSSRGGTGYTF.